The 7 T cell receptor beta chains given below trace back to one sample, sequenced in a study of T cell responses to AZD1222 COVID-19 vaccine. TCRdb's table, derived via immunoSEQ multiplex PCR, lists solely in-frame clones and lacks some. The table shows approximately 160,000 clones, with roughly 93% occurring only once. Source: peripheral blood, taken on day 0 of AZD1222 vaccination. The receptors were sampled from an adult in good health.

The chain combines TRBV11-2 with TRBJ2-5; TRBD2 matches 9 bases. CDR3 length: 13 residues. CDR1 and CDR2 (germline): SGHAT, FQNNGV. The J segment lost 14 bases and the V segment lost 0 bases, leaving 7 bases of the junction unmatched. CDR3 region: CASSLESGGTEYF. The CDR3 coding sequence is TGTGCCAGCAGCTTAGAGAGCGGGGGGACGGAATACTTC. Full variable domain (rest looked up from reference TRBV11-2 and TRBJ2-5): EAGVAQSPRYKIIEKRQSVAFWCNPISGHATLYWYQQILGQGPKLLIQFQNNGVVDDSQLPKDRFSAERLKGVDSTLKIQPAKLEDSAVYLCASSLESGGTEYFGPGTRLLVL.

The chain combines TRBV13 with TRBJ1-2; 8 nucleotides align to TRBD1. This CDR3 spans 15 amino acids. V lost 5 bases to trimming and J lost 4 bases; unmatched junction nucleotides: 9. Germline V gene lookup returns CDR1 PRHDT and CDR2 FYEKMQ (reference sequence). DNA for the CDR3: TGTGCCAGCAGCACCCTCGGACAGGGTACCTATGGCTACACCTTC. Its translation is CASSTLGQGTYGYTF.

This chain links TRBV12-3 or TRBV12-4 with TRBJ2-7, with TRBD2 as a possible D gene (5 bases). This CDR3 comprises 13 residues. Trimming removed 6 bases from V and 1 base from J, with 10 bases in between. The chain's CDR3 is CASREGSSYEQYF. In DNA, the CDR3 is TGTGCCAGCAGAGAGGGTTCTTCCTACGAGCAGTACTTC.

The V and J genes are TRBV4-2 and TRBJ2-1; perhaps D is TRBD1 or TRBD2 (6 bases each). CDR3 length: 13 amino acids. Germline CDR1 LGHNA, CDR2 YNFKEQ. V gave up 2 bases and J gave up 12 bases, with 14 bases separating them. CDR3 protein: CASSQRGAVGQFF. As DNA, the CDR3 is TGTGCCAGCAGCCAAAGGGGGGCAGTGGGGCAGTTCTTC.

The chain links TRBV6-5 to TRBJ2-7; D might be TRBD1 (5 bases). Germline CDR1 MNHEY, CDR2 SVGAGI. Trimming took 0 bases from V and 0 from J, leaving 9 bases between them. The CDR3 runs to 15 residues. For the CDR3, the DNA is TGTGCCAGCAGTTACTCCCAGGGTTACTCCTACGAGCAGTACTTC. It translates to CASSYSQGYSYEQYF.

The sample holds a few counts of this clone. The chain combines TRBV2 with TRBJ1-4, with D tentatively TRBD1 (5 bases). Germline values: CDR1 SNHLY, CDR2 FYNNEI. The CDR3 is 13 residues long. Trimming took off 8 bases at V and 5 bases at J, with 12 bases between the two ends. CDR3 residues: CASSGQINEKLFF. CDR3 DNA sequence: TGTGCCAGCTCCGGACAAATCAATGAAAAACTGTTTTTT. Together with reference TRBV2 and TRBJ1-4, the CDR3 gives the full variable domain: EPEVTQTPSHQVTQMGQEVILRCVPISNHLYFYWYRQILGQKVEFLVSFYNNEISEKSEIFDDQFSVERPDGSNFTLKIRSTKLEDSAMYFCASSGQINEKLFFGSGTQLSVL.

The chain links TRBV7-9 to TRBJ2-3; TRBD2 aligns across 7 bases. Looked up from germline, CDR1 is SEHNR and CDR2 is FQNEAQ (reference sequence). J was trimmed by 3 bases and V by 1 base; bases with no gene match: 4. The CDR3 has 15 residues. This chain's CDR3 is CASSLVGTTTDTQYF. The DNA for the CDR3 is TGTGCCAGCAGCTTAGTGGGGACTACAACAGATACGCAGTATTTT.